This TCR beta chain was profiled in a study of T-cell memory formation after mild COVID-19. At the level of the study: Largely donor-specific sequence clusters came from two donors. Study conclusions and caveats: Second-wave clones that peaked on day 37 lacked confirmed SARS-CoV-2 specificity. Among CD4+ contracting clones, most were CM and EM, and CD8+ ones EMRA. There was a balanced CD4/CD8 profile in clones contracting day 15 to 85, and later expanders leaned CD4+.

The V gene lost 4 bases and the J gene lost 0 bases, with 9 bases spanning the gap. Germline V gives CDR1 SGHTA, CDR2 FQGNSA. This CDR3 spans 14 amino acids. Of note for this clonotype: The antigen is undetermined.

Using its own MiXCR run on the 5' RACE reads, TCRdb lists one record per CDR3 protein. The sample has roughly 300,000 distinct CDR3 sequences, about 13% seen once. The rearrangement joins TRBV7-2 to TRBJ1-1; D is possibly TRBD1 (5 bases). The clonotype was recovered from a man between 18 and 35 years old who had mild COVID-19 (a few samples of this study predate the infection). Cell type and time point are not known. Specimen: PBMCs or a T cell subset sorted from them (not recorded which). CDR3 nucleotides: TGTGCCAGCAGCTCGTTACAGGTGAACACTGAAGCTTTCTTT. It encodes CASSSLQVNTEAFF.